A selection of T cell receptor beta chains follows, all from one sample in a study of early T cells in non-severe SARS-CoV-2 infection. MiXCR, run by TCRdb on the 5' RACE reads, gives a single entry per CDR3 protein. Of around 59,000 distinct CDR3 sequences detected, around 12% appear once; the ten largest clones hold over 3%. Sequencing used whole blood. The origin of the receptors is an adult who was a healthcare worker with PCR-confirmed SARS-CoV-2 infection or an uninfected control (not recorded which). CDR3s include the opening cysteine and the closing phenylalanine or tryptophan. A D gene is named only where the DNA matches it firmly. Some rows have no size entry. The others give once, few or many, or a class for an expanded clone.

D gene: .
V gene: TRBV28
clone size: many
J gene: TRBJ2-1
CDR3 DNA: TGTGCCAGCAGTCCCCCGGGGCCCAATGAGCAGTTCTTC
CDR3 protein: CASSPPGPNEQFF

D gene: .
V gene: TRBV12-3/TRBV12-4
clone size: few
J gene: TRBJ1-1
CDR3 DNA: TGTGCCAGCAGTTTTAGCCTGAACACTGAAGCTTTCTTT
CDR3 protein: CASSFSLNTEAFF

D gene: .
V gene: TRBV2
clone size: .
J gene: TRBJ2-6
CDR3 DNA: TGTGCCAGCAGTGGCTCAAGTGGGGCCAACGTCCTGACTTTC
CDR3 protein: CASSGSSGANVLTF

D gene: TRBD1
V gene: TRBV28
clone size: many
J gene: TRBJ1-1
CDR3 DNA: TGTGCCAGCAGGGTGACAGGGAGGGGGAACACTGAAGCTTTCTTT
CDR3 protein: CASRVTGRGNTEAFF

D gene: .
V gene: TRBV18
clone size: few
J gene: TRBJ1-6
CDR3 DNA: TGTGCCAGCTCACCACCGGCAGGAGGAAATTCACCCCTCCACTTT
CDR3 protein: CASSPPAGGNSPLHF

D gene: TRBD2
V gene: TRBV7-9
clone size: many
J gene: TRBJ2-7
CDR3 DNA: TGTGCCAGCAGCTTTCGGGAGGGAGAGACCTACGAGCAGTACTTC
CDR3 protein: CASSFREGETYEQYF

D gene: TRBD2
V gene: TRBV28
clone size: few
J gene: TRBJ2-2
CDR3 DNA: TGTGCCAGCAGACCGTTCCCGTCCGGGACTAGCGGTACCGGGGAGCTGTTTTTT
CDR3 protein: CASRPFPSGTSGTGELFF

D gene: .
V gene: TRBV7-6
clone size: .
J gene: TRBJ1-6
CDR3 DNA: TGTGCCAGCAGCAGGGACGCGCTACTGTCCAATAATTCACCCCTCCACTTT
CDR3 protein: CASSRDALLSNNSPLHF

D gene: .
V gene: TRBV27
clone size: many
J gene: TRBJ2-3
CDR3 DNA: TGTGCCAGCAGTAAGGGAGTGGATACGCAGTATTTT
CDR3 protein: CASSKGVDTQYF

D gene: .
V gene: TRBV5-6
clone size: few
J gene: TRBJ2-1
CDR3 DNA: TGTGCCAGCAGCTTGGGCGGGACGGCGCAGTTCTTC
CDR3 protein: CASSLGGTAQFF

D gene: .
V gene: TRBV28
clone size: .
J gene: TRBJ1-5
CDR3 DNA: TGTGCCAGCAGGGCAGGGAATGGCAATCAGCCCCAGCATTTT
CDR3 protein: CASRAGNGNQPQHF

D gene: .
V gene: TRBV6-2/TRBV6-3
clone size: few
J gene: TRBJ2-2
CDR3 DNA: TGTGCCAGCAGTTCGCAGACAGAGAACACCGGGGAGCTGTTTTTT
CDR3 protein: CASSSQTENTGELFF

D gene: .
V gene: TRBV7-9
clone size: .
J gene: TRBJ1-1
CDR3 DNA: TGTGCCAGCAGACAGCCCGGGACGTTGGCGGGGGCTGAAGCTTTCTTT
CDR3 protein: CASRQPGTLAGAEAFF

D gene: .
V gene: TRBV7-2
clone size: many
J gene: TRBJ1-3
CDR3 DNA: TGTGCCAGCAGCTCCACCGGGTCTGGAAACACCATATATTTT
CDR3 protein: CASSSTGSGNTIYF

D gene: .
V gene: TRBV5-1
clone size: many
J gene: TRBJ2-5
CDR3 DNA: TGCGCCAGCAGCTTGGTTGCGGGAAGGGAAGAGACCCAGTACTTC
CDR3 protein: CASSLVAGREETQYF

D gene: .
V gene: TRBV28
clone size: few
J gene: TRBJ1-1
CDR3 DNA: TGTGCCACGTTCGTCGGGGGGAACACTGAAGCTTTCTTT
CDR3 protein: CATFVGGNTEAFF

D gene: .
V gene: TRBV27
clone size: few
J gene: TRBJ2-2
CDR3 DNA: TGTGCCACCGGGTGGTTCTTAAACACCGGGGAGCTGTTTTTT
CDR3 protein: CATGWFLNTGELFF

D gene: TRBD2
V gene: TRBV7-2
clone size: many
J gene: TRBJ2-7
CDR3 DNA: TGTGCCAGCAGCCAACTAGCGGGGTACGAGCAGTACTTC
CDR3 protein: CASSQLAGYEQYF

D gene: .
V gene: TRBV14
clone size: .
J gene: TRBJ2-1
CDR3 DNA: TGTGCCAGCAGCCAAGCCGGGACTCCTAACAATGAGCAGTTCTTC
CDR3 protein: CASSQAGTPNNEQFF

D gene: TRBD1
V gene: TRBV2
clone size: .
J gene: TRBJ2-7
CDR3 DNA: TGTGCCACCAGGACAGGGAGGACCTACGAGCAGTACTTC
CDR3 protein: CATRTGRTYEQYF

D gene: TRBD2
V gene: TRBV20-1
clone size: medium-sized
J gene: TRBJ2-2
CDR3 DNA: TGCAGTGCCCCCGGGGATAGCGGGCCGACCGGGGAGCTGTTTTTT
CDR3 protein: CSAPGDSGPTGELFF

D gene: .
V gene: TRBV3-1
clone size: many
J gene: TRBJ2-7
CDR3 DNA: TGTGCCAGCAGCCAAGAAGGGGCAGGTGCCAGTATCTACGAGCAGTACTTC
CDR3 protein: CASSQEGAGASIYEQYF

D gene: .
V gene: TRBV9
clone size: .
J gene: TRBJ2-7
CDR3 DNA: TGTGCCAGCAGCGTAGGGGACGGGTCGGGTGGCGGCGAGCAGTACTTC
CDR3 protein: CASSVGDGSGGGEQYF

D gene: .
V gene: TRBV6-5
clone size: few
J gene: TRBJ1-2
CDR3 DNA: TGTGCCAGCAGTTACGAATACGCATATGGCTACACCTTC
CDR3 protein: CASSYEYAYGYTF

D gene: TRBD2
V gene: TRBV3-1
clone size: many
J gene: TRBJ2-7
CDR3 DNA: TGTGCCAGCAGCCAAGGCCTAGCGGCTTTACACGAGCAGTACTTC
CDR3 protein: CASSQGLAALHEQYF

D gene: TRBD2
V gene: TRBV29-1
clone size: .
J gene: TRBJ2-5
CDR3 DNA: TGCAGCGTGGGAGCGGGAGCAGAGACCCAGTACTTC
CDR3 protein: CSVGAGAETQYF

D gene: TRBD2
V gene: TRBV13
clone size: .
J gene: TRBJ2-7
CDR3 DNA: TGTGCCAGCAGCTGGGAGGGGACCTACGAGCAGTACTTC
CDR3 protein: CASSWEGTYEQYF

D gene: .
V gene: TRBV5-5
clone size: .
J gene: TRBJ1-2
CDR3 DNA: TGTGCCAGCACCCCTCTCCCACAGCTCTATGGCTACACCTTC
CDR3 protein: CASTPLPQLYGYTF

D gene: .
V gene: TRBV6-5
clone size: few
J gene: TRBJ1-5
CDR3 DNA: TGTGCCAGCAGTTACCGTGTGAGGGGCAATCAGCCCCAGCATTTT
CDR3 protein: CASSYRVRGNQPQHF

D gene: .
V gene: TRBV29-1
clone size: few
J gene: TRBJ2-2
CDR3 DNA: TGCAGCGTTGAACCATCGCTAGGGACCGGGGAGCTGTTTTTT
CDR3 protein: CSVEPSLGTGELFF

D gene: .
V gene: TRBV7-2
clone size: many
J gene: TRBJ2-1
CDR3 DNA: TGTGCCAGCCGATTAGGGGGGGCAGCCTACAATGAGCAGTTCTTC
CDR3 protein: CASRLGGAAYNEQFF

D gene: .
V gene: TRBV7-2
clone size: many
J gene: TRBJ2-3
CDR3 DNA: TGTGCCAGCAGCAACAGGGAGGCAGATACGCAGTATTTT
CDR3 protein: CASSNREADTQYF

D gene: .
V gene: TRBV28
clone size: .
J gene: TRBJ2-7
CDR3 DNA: TGTGCCAGCAGTCCTCGAGGACGGAGCTCCTACGAGCAGTACTTC
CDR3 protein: CASSPRGRSSYEQYF

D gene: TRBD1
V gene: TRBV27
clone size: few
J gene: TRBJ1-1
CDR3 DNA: TGTGCCAGCAGTCCGCTACTGACAGGGGACACTGAAGCTTTCTTT
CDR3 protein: CASSPLLTGDTEAFF

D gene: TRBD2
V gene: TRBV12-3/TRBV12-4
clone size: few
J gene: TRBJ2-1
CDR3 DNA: TGTGCCAGCAGTTACCCAGCGGGGTACAATGAGCAGTTCTTC
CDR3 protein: CASSYPAGYNEQFF

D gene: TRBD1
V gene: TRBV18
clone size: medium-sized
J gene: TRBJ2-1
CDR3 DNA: TGTGCCAGCTCACAAGGGACAGGGGGCATGGATGAGCAGTTCTTC
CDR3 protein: CASSQGTGGMDEQFF

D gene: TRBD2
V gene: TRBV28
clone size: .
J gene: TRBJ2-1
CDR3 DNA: TGTGCCAGCAGTTTGGGCCTAGCGGGAGACGGGGGATACAATGAGCAGTTCTTC
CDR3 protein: CASSLGLAGDGGYNEQFF